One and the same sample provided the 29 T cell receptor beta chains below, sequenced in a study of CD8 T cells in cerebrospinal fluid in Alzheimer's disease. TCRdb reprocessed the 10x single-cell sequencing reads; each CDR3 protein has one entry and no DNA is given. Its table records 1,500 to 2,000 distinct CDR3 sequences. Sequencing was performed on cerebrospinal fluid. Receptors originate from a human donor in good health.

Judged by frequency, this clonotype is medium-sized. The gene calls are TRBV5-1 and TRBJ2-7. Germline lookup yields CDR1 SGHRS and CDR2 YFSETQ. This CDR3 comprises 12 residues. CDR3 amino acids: CASSLQVSEQYF.

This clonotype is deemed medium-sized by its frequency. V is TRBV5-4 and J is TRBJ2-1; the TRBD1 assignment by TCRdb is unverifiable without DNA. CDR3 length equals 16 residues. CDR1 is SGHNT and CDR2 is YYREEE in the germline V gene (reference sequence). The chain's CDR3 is CASSFWTGRGGDEQFF.

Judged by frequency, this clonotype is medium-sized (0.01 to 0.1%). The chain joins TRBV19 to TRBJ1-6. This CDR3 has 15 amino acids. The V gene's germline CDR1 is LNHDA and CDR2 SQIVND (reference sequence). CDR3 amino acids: CASTSQVGDGSPLHF. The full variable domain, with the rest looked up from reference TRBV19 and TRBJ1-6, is DGGITQSPKYLFRKEGQNVTLSCEQNLNHDAMYWYRQDPGQGLRLIYYSQIVNDFQKGDIAEGYSVSREKKESFPLTVTSAQKNPTAFYLCASTSQVGDGSPLHFGNGTRLTVT.

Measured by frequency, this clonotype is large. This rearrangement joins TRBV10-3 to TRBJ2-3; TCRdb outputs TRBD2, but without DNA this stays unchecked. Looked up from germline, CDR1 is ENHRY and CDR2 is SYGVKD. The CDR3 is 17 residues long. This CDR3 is CAIRGGLAGAHTDTQYF.

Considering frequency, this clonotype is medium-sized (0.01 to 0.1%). The CDR3 protein is CATSSGTGGSGELFF. The genes are TRBV24-1 and TRBJ2-2; TCRdb proposes TRBD1, but this gene call is untestable without DNA. The CDR3 consists of 15 residues. Per the germline V gene, CDR1 is KGHDR and CDR2 is SFDVKD.

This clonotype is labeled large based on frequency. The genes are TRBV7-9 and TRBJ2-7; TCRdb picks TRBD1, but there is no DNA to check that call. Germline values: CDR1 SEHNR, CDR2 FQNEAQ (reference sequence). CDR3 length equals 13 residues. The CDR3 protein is CASSPQGSGKQYF. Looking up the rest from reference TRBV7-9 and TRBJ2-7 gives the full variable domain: DTGVSQNPRHKITKRGQNVTFRCDPISEHNRLYWYRQTLGQGPEFLTYFQNEAQLEKSRLLSDRFSAERPKGSFSTLEIQRTEQGDSAMYLCASSPQGSGKQYFGPGTRLTVT.

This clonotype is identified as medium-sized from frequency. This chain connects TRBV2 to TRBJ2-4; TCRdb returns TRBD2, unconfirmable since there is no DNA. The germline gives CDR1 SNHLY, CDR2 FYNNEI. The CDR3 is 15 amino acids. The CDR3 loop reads CASMPVLADKNIQYF.

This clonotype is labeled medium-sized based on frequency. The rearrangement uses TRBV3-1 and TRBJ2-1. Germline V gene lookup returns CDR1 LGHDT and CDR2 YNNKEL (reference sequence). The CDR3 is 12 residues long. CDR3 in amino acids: CASSLAMNEQFF.

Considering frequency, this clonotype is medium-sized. The CDR3 loop reads CASSSGQGRETQYF. The rearrangement uses TRBV7-9 and TRBJ2-5; no DNA is available, so the TRBD1 call from TCRdb remains unchecked. In germline, CDR1 is SEHNR, CDR2 FQNEAQ (reference sequence). This CDR3 contains 14 residues.

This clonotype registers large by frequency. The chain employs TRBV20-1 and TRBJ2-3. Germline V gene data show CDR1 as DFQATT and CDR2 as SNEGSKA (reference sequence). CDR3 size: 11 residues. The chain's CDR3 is CSARPADTQYF.

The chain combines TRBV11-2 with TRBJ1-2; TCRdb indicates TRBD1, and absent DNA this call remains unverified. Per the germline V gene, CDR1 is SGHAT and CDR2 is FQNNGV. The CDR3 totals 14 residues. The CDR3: CASSTGSEGYGYTF.

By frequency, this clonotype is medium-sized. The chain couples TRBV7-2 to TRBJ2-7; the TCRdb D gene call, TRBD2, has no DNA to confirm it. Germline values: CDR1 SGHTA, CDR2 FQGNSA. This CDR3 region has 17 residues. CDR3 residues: CASSLSGRPEGAYEQYF.

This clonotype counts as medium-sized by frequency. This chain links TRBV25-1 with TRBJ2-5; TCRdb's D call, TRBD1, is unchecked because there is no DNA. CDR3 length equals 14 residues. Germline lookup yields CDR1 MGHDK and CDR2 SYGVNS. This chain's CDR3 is CASSELGQGGAQYF.

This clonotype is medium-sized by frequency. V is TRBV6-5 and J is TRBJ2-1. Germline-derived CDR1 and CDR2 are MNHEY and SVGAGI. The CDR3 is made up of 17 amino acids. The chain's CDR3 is CASSYFQLFTSYNEQFF.

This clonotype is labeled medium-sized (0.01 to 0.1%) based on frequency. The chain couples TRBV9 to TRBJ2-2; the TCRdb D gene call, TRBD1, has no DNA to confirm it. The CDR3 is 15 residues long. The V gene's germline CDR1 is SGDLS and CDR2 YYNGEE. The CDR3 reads CASSRGSTNTGELFF. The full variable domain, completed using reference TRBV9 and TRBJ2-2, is DSGVTQTPKHLITATGQRVTLRCSPRSGDLSVYWYQQSLDQGLQFLIQYYNGEERAKGNILERFSAQQFPDLHSELNLSSLELGDSALYFCASSRGSTNTGELFFGEGSRLTVL.

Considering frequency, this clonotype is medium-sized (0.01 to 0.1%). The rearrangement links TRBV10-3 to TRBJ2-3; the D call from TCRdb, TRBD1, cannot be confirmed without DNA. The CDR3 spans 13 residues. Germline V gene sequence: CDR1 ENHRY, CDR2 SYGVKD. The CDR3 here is CAITRGVTDTQYF.

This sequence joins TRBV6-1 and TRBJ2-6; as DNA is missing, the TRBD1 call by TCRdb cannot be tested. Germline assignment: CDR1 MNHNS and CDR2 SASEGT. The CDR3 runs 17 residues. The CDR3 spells CASRGTGGFSGANVLTF.

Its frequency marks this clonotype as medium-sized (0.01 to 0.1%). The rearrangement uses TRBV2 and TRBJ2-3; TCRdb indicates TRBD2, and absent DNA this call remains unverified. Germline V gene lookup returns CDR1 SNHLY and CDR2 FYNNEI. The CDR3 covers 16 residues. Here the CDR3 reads CASSAGLAGGGDTQYF.

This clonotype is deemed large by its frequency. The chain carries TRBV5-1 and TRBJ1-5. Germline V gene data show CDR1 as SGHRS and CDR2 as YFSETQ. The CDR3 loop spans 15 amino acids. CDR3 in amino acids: CASSLSSGSNQPQHF.

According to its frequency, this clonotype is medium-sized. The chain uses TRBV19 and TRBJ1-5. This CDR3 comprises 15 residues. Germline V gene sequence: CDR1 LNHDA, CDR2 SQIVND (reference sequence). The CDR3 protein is CASTSGRARGQPQHF.

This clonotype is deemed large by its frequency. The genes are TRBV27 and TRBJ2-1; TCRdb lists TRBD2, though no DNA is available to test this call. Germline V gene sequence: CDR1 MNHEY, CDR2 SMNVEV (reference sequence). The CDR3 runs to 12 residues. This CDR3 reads CASSPRGGGQFF.

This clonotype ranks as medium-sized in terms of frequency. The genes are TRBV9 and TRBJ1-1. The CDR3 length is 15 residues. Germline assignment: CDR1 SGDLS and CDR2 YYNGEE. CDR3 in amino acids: CASSVGFSENTEAFF.

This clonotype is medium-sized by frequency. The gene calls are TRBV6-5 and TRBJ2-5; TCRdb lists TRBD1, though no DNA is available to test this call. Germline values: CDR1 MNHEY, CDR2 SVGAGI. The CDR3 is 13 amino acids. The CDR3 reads CASREQGTGTQYF.

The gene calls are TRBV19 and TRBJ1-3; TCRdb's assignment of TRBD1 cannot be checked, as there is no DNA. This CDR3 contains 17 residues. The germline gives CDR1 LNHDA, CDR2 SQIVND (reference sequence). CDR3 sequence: CASTPGQGPSSGNTIYF.

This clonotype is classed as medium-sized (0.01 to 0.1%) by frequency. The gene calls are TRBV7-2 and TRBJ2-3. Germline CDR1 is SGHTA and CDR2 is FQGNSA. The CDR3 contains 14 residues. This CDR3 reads CASSPYYSTDTQYF.

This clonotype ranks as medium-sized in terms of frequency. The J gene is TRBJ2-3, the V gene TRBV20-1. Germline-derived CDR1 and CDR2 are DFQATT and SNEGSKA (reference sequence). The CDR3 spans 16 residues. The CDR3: CSARDTKQQYTDTQYF.

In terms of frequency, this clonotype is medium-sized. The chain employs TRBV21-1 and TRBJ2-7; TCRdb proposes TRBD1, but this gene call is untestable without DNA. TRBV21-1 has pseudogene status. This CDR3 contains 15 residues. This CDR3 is CASSKDVGGPSEQYF.

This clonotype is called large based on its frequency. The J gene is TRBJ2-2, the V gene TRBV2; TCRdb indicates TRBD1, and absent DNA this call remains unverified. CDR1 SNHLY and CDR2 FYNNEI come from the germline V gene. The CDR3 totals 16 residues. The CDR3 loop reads CASSGSGQRNTGELFF. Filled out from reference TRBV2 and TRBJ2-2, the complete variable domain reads EPEVTQTPSHQVTQMGQEVILRCVPISNHLYFYWYRQILGQKVEFLVSFYNNEISEKSEIFDDQFSVERPDGSNFTLKIRSTKLEDSAMYFCASSGSGQRNTGELFFGEGSRLTVL.

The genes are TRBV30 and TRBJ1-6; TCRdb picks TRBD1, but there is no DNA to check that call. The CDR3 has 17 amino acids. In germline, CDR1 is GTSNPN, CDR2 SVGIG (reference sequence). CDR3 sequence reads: CAWSALDRSSYNSPLHF.